This passage covers 12 T cell receptor beta chains from one sample sequenced in a study of cytomegalovirus exposure and HLA in healthy donors. The PCR made use of 60 Vbeta and 13 Jbeta primers. Libraries were prepared by immunoSEQ multiplex PCR; TCRdb keeps only in-frame clonotypes and omits some of them. The sample has 150,000 to 200,000 clones; around 75% are singletons. Sequenced material: PBMCs. The receptors were sampled from a woman in her 30s in good health and CMV-seronegative.

The CDR3 spells CASSLRRGLDSYEQYF. In DNA form, the CDR3 reads TGTGCCAGCAGCTTAAGGCGGGGACTAGACTCCTACGAGCAGTACTTC. The rearrangement links TRBV7-2 to TRBJ2-7; 8 nucleotides line up with TRBD2. Trimming at V came to 2 bases and at J to 0 bases, leaving 6 bases not matched to a gene. The CDR3 runs 16 residues. Germline V gene data show CDR1 as SGHTA and CDR2 as FQGNSA.

The chain recombines TRBV13 with TRBJ1-6; D call uncertain. V was shortened by 0 bases and J by 10 bases, with 13 bases between the two germline ends. The CDR3 has 15 residues. In germline, CDR1 is PRHDT, CDR2 FYEKMQ (reference sequence). CDR3 sequence reads: CASSLGPTSRSPLHF. The CDR3 nucleotides read TGTGCCAGCAGCTTAGGCCCTACCTCCCGGTCACCCCTCCACTTT.

The gene calls are TRBV6-5 and TRBJ1-5; D is undetermined. This CDR3 has 13 residues. Trimming removed 2 bases from V and 3 bases from J, with 5 bases in between. Germline assignment: CDR1 MNHEY and CDR2 SVGAGI. DNA for the CDR3: TGTGCCAGCAGTTACGACAACAATCAGCCCCAGCATTTT. It specifies CASSYDNNQPQHF.

The rearrangement joins TRBV5-1 to TRBJ1-1, with a possible D match to TRBD1 (6 bases). This CDR3 is 14 amino acids long. Germline V gene data show CDR1 as SGHRS and CDR2 as YFSETQ. The V gene lost 5 bases and the J gene lost 1 base, with 12 bases spanning the gap. This CDR3 is CASSRRQENTEAFF. CDR3 bases: TGCGCCAGCAGTCGCAGACAGGAGAACACTGAAGCTTTCTTT.

The V gene is TRBV10-3, the J gene TRBJ1-1; weak D call: TRBD1 (6 bases). V was shortened by 2 bases and J by 4 bases, with 11 bases between the two germline ends. The CDR3 is made up of 14 amino acids. In germline, CDR1 is ENHRY, CDR2 SYGVKD. Here the CDR3 DNA reads TGTGCCATCAGTGAGGCAGGGGCTGGCACTGAAGCTTTCTTT. As protein: CAISEAGAGTEAFF.

The V call is TRBV5-1, the J call TRBJ2-2, with TRBD1 identical over 7 bases. In germline, CDR1 is SGHRS, CDR2 YFSETQ. This CDR3 spans 17 amino acids. Trimming took 5 bases from V and 4 from J; bases not matched to a gene: 14. CDR3 region: CASSPTGTVSSTGELFF. DNA for the CDR3: TGCGCCAGCAGTCCGACCGGGACAGTATCCTCCACCGGGGAGCTGTTTTTT.

This clone was seen a single time. This chain connects TRBV9 to TRBJ1-1, with a possible D match to TRBD1 (5 bases). The ends were cut back, 4 bases at V and 0 bases at J, with 13 bases in the middle. Per the germline V gene, CDR1 is SGDLS and CDR2 is YYNGEE. The CDR3 sequence is 15 residues long. CDR3 sequence reads: CASSPVGAMNTEAFF. CDR3 coding DNA: TGTGCCAGCAGCCCCGTTGGGGCCATGAACACTGAAGCTTTCTTT.

This clone was detected once. This chain joins TRBV9 and TRBJ1-2; unclear D gene. Trimming took off 4 bases at V and 6 bases at J, with 16 bases between the two ends. The CDR3 runs to 14 residues. Germline V gives CDR1 SGDLS, CDR2 YYNGEE. The CDR3, as DNA: TGTGCCAGCAGCCCCCGCCCCGGAGTCGATGGCTACACCTTC. Its protein product is CASSPRPGVDGYTF.

V and J are TRBV27 and TRBJ2-1, with 7 nucleotides matching TRBD2. This CDR3 has 16 amino acids. Germline-derived CDR1 and CDR2 are MNHEY and SMNVEV (reference sequence). V dropped 0 bases and J dropped 8; count of bases not matched to a gene: 10. For the CDR3, the DNA is TGTGCCAGCAGTTTATCGGGGGGGGATCAGCTCCATGAGCAGTTCTTC. This sequence encodes CASSLSGGDQLHEQFF.

There are a few counts of this clone. The rearrangement joins TRBV6-1 to TRBJ2-5; 11 nucleotides match TRBD2. The CDR3 extends over 15 amino acids. The trim removed 6 bases at V and 2 bases at J, leaving 5 bases unmatched. Germline CDR1 and CDR2: MNHNS and SASEGT. In DNA form, the CDR3 reads TGTGCCAGCAGCTCGCTAGCGGGGGGACAAGAGACCCAGTACTTC. It specifies CASSSLAGGQETQYF.

The chain uses TRBV7-9 and TRBJ2-3; 7 nucleotides line up with TRBD1. CDR1 is SEHNR and CDR2 is FQNEAQ in the germline V gene (reference sequence). J was trimmed by 4 bases and V by 4 bases; bases with no gene match: 14. CDR3 size: 17 residues. The CDR3 here is CASSSPLAGGFPDTQYF. The DNA for the CDR3 is TGTGCCAGCAGCTCCCCTTTGGCAGGGGGATTCCCAGATACGCAGTATTTT.

This chain uses TRBV28 with TRBJ1-2; D uncertain. The CDR3 loop spans 13 amino acids. Germline CDR1 reads MDHEN; CDR2 reads SYDVKM. Trimming shortened V by 2 bases and J by 10 bases, and 14 bases separated the two germline ends. CDR3 sequence: CASSLEGDGDYTF. In nucleotides, the CDR3 is TGTGCCAGCAGTTTAGAGGGAGACGGAGACTACACCTTC.